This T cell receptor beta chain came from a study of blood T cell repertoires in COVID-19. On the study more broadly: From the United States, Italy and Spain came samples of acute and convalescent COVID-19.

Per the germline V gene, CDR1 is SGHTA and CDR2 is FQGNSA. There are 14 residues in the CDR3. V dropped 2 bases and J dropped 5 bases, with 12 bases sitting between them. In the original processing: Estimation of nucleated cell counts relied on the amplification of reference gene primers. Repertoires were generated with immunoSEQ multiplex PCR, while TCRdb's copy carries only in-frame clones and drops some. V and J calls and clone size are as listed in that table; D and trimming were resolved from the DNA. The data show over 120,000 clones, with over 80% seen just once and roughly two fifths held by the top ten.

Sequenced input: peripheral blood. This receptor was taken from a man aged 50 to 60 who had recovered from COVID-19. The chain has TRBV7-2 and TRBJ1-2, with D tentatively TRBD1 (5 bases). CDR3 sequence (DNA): TGTGCCAGCAGCTTACAGGGAATTGCGTATGGCTACACCTTC. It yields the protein CASSLQGIAYGYTF.